The TCR beta chain under discussion was sequenced for a study of blood T cell repertoires in COVID-19. In the study overall: Samples taken during acute and convalescent COVID-19 were collected in the United States, Italy and Spain. The cDNA or gDNA used as material had been derived from T cells, B-cell-depleted T cells, or PBMCs.

Authors' processing steps: Estimates of nucleated cell counts were drawn from the amplification of reference gene primers. Profiled with immunoSEQ multiplex PCR; TCRdb holds only in-frame clones, not every one. The DNA gave D and trimming, while V, J and clone size come from that table. The data contain about 150,000 clones, roughly nine tenths of them singletons. CDR1 is SGHVS and CDR2 is FQNEAQ in the germline V gene. The CDR3 totals 16 residues. V was trimmed by 0 bases and J by 5 bases, leaving 16 bases between them. J is TRBJ1-1 and V is TRBV7-8; D possibly corresponds to TRBD1 (6 bases). Sequencing used peripheral blood. The receptor comes from a man between 50 and 59 years old with acute or convalescent COVID-19. The CDR3 DNA reads as TGTGCCAGCAGCTTAGCCGGCAGGGGATTGGGGACTGAAGCTTTCTTT. Translating gives CASSLAGRGLGTEAFF.